One and the same sample provided the 24 T cell receptor beta chains below, sequenced in a study of T cell repertoires in cytomegalovirus infection. These receptors' targets are unknown. MiXCR, run by TCRdb on the reads, gives a single entry per CDR3 protein. There are roughly 800,000 distinct CDR3 sequences in the sample; almost 30% occur only once, and roughly 14% lies in the top ten. Sequencing was performed on cultured CD8+ T cells from PBMCs, taken from culture after CMV antigen stimulation. These receptors all stem from a human donor in good health (CMV status not recorded). Some clones in this sample may be carry-over from other donors' samples.

The chain recombines TRBV5-1 with TRBJ1-1; 9 bases are a match to TRBD1. The germline V gene encodes CDR1 SGHRS and CDR2 YFSETQ. The CDR3 totals 16 residues. Trimming took 4 bases from V and 2 from J; bases not matched to a gene: 9. The DNA for the CDR3 is TGCGCCAGCAGCCCCCTCGGGACAGGGCACAACACTGAAGCTTTCTTT. Protein sequence: CASSPLGTGHNTEAFF.

V gene TRBV6-6 combines with J gene TRBJ2-1; possibly TRBD1 or TRBD2 for D (5 bases each). V lost 6 bases, J lost 0 bases, and 9 bases lay in between. There are 14 residues in the CDR3. Germline CDR1 and CDR2: MNHNY and SVGAGI (reference sequence). The CDR3 bases are TGTGCCAGCAGGGGGACGGCCTCCTACAATGAGCAGTTCTTC. Amino acids: CASRGTASYNEQFF.

The V and J genes are TRBV27 and TRBJ2-7, with D maybe TRBD1 (5 bases). The CDR3 runs 14 residues. The V end lost 5 bases, the J end lost 5 bases, and 16 bases lay between the germline ends. Germline V gene data show CDR1 as MNHEY and CDR2 as SMNVEV (reference sequence). The CDR3 is CASSHPGLWDEQYF. Written as DNA, the CDR3 is TGTGCCAGCAGTCACCCAGGGCTTTGGGACGAGCAGTACTTC.

This clonotype was seen a few times. The chain combines TRBV27 with TRBJ2-5; 7 bases match TRBD2. V trimming: 6 bases; J trimming: 2 bases; junction bases outside the gene matches: 6. Germline CDR1 reads MNHEY; CDR2 reads SMNVEV (reference sequence). The CDR3 runs to 14 residues. The CDR3 nucleotides are TGTGCCAGCAGCGGGACTACCAAACAAGAGACCCAGTACTTC. As protein: CASSGTTKQETQYF.

The chain joins TRBV14 to TRBJ2-7; TRBD1 agrees at 8 bases. CDR3 length: 17 residues. Germline V gene data show CDR1 as SGHDN and CDR2 as FVKESK. After removal of 1 base from V and 3 bases from J, the junction contained 11 bases not matched to a gene. The DNA for the CDR3 is TGTGCCAGCAGCCAAGCCCGTGGAAGACAGGGGTTCTACGAGCAGTACTTC. This encodes CASSQARGRQGFYEQYF.

This clonotype came up a few times. The rearrangement uses TRBV7-9 and TRBJ1-4, with 8 bases aligning to TRBD1. Germline V gene sequence: CDR1 SEHNR, CDR2 FQNEAQ (reference sequence). V lost 5 bases, J lost 6 bases, and 8 bases stayed unmatched. The CDR3 has 15 amino acids. In nucleotides, the CDR3 is TGTGCCAGCAGCGACACAGGGGGGAAAGATGAAAAACTGTTTTTT. Translation gives CASSDTGGKDEKLFF.

This clonotype was seen at least ten times. The rearrangement joins TRBV7-3 to TRBJ1-2; D is perhaps TRBD1 (5 bases). V lost 2 bases and J lost 4, with 8 bases in between. The germline V gene encodes CDR1 SGHTA and CDR2 FQGTGA. The CDR3 consists of 13 residues. The CDR3 spells CASSLDRRYGYTF. CDR3 nucleotide sequence: TGTGCCAGCAGCTTAGACAGACGCTATGGCTACACCTTC.

In the case of this clonotype: Since a much larger clone is just one base distant, this may be a read error. The V gene is TRBV7-8, the J gene TRBJ2-5, with TRBD2 matching over 11 bases. The V gene's germline CDR1 is SGHVS and CDR2 FQNEAQ. This CDR3 is 14 amino acids long. CDR3 residues: CASSFSGGGETRYF. CDR3 nucleotide sequence: TGTGCCAGCAGCTTTAGCGGGGGGGGGGAGACCCGGTACTTC.

The rearrangement joins TRBV5-6 to TRBJ2-7; D possibly uses TRBD1 or TRBD2 (6 bases each). Per germline, CDR1 SGHDT and CDR2 YYEEEE. CDR3 length: 14 residues. V gave up 1 base and J gave up 2 bases, with 10 bases separating them. The CDR3 spells CASSLMGGPYEQYV. The DNA for the CDR3 is TGTGCCAGCAGCTTGATGGGGGGCCCCTACGAGCAGTACGTC.

This chain connects TRBV6-6 to TRBJ2-7, with D possibly TRBD1 on 6 matching bases. This CDR3 is built from 13 residues. V was clipped by 5 bases and J by 3 bases, with 11 bases between them. Germline CDR1 and CDR2: MNHNY and SVGAGI (reference sequence). The CDR3 is CASSHRDIYEQYV. CDR3 bases: TGTGCCAGCAGTCACCGGGACATCTACGAGCAGTACGTC.

The V and J genes are TRBV7-3 and TRBJ2-1, with 9 bases lining up with TRBD2. This CDR3 region has 13 residues. The junction had 1 base not matched to a gene; V was cut back by 6 bases and J by 4 bases. Germline V CDR1 and CDR2: SGHTA, FQGTGA. CDR3 region: CASRGLAYNEQFF. Here the CDR3 DNA reads TGTGCCAGCAGGGGACTAGCTTACAATGAGCAGTTCTTC.

The chain has TRBV11-2 and TRBJ2-7; D unclear. This CDR3 is built from 13 residues. CDR1 is SGHAT and CDR2 is FQNNGV in the germline V gene. Trimming took off 5 bases at V and 5 bases at J, with 13 bases between the two ends. CDR3 DNA sequence: TGTGCCAGCAGCCCCGGAGTTGGTCACGAGCAGTACGTC. Translation: CASSPGVGHEQYV.

There are many counts of this clonotype. V and J are TRBV7-6 and TRBJ1-1, with D maybe TRBD1 (6 bases). CDR3 length: 15 residues. Trimming removed 2 bases from V and 2 bases from J, with 12 bases in between. Per germline, CDR1 SGHVS and CDR2 FNYEAQ. The DNA of the CDR3 is TGTGCCAGCAGCTTATCTCAAGGGGGTAACACTGAAGCTTTCTTT. Residues: CASSLSQGGNTEAFF. The full variable domain, rest sourced from reference TRBV7-6 and TRBJ1-1, is GAGVSQSPRYKVTKRGQDVALRCDPISGHVSLYWYRQALGQGPEFLTYFNYEAQQDKSGLPNDRFSAERPEGSISTLTIQRTEQRDSAMYRCASSLSQGGNTEAFFGQGTRLTVV.

This clonotype occurred many times. This chain uses TRBV7-6 with TRBJ2-2, with 7 bases aligning to TRBD1. The V segment lost 5 bases and the J segment 6 bases; nucleotides outside the gene matches: 9. The V gene's germline CDR1 is SGHVS and CDR2 FNYEAQ. The CDR3 extends over 15 amino acids. The CDR3 spells CASSRQGPNAGELFF. The CDR3 region has the DNA TGTGCCAGCAGCCGACAGGGCCCAAACGCCGGGGAGCTGTTTTTT.

This clonotype was detected many times. V and J are TRBV6-1 and TRBJ2-4; D is perhaps TRBD2 (5 bases). Trimming removed 5 bases from V and 8 bases from J, with 13 bases in between. The CDR3 consists of 13 residues. Germline V gene lookup returns CDR1 MNHNS and CDR2 SASEGT. The CDR3 coding sequence is TGTGCCAGCAGTTCCGGGTCGAGGGACATTCAGTACTTC. This gives the protein CASSSGSRDIQYF.

The chain couples TRBV6-2 or TRBV6-3 to TRBJ1-6; a possible D gene is TRBD1 (6 bases). CDR1 and CDR2 (germline): MNHEY, SVGEGT. The CDR3 length is 16 residues. With 2 bases removed from V and 1 base from J, the gap between germline ends came to 9 bases. The CDR3 sequence: CASSYRQASYNSPLHF. The CDR3 nucleotides are TGTGCCAGCAGTTACAGACAGGCGTCCTATAATTCACCCCTCCACTTT.

V is TRBV12-3 or TRBV12-4 and J is TRBJ1-1; a weak D match, TRBD1 (6 bases). This CDR3 has 15 amino acids. The germline V and J ends were trimmed by 4 bases and 3 bases, with 15 bases remaining between them. The CDR3 protein is CASSSNRVGDTEAFF. The DNA of the CDR3 is TGTGCCAGCAGTTCGAACAGGGTAGGAGACACTGAAGCTTTCTTT.

About this clonotype: Relative to the germline gene, one junction end is altered; a read error may explain this. The chain is built from TRBV5-3 and TRBJ2-5, with 10 bases that match TRBD1. TRBV5-3 is an ORF for which the function is uncertain. CDR3 size: 15 residues. The CDR3: CASSSGDRGLETQYF. DNA for the CDR3: TGTGCCAGCAGCTCGGGCGACAGGGGGCTCGAGACCCAGTACTTC.

A few counts support this clonotype. The J gene is TRBJ2-2, the V gene TRBV27, with a weak D call TRBD1 (5 bases). CDR1 is MNHEY, CDR2 SMNVEV, per germline (reference sequence). This CDR3 has 16 amino acids. V was shortened by 1 base and J by 5 bases, with 14 bases between the two germline ends. Here the CDR3 reads CASSLFPGRMTGELFF. Here the CDR3 DNA reads TGTGCCAGCAGTTTATTTCCAGGGCGAATGACCGGGGAGCTGTTTTTT.

The table lists this clonotype with many counts. The CDR3 region is CASSPGRSSYEQYF. CDR3 nucleotides: TGCGCCAGCAGCCCCGGACGGAGCTCCTACGAGCAGTACTTC. The chain is built from TRBV4-1 and TRBJ2-7; D unresolved. Per germline, CDR1 MGHRA and CDR2 YSYEKL. V gave up 4 bases and J gave up 0 bases, with 10 bases separating them. This CDR3 spans 14 amino acids.

This clonotype has a handful of counts. This rearrangement joins TRBV2 to TRBJ1-1, with a tentative D call TRBD1 (6 bases). The length of the CDR3 is 15 residues. Germline CDR1 reads SNHLY; CDR2 reads FYNNEI. The V and J ends lost 10 bases and 2 bases respectively, with 20 bases between them. CDR3 loop: CATMRLQGGNTEAFF. The CDR3, as DNA: TGTGCCACAATGAGGTTACAGGGTGGAAACACTGAAGCTTTCTTT.

This chain uses TRBV9 with TRBJ2-4; 11 positions agree with TRBD2. V gave up 3 bases and J gave up 0 bases; unmatched junction bases: 8. Germline lookup yields CDR1 SGDLS and CDR2 YYNGEE. The CDR3 contains 18 residues. The CDR3 nucleotides are TGTGCCAGCAGCGCACTAGCGGGGGATACCTTAGCCAAAAACATTCAGTACTTC. Residues: CASSALAGDTLAKNIQYF.

There are many counts of this clonotype. The CDR3 loop reads CASSLPGGTSYNEQFF. DNA for the CDR3: TGTGCCAGCAGCTTACCCGGGGGGACCTCCTACAATGAGCAGTTCTTC. The chain uses TRBV7-8 and TRBJ2-1; 7 bases agree with TRBD2. V was pared by 2 bases and J by 0 bases, with 4 bases of the junction left unmatched. Germline V gene lookup returns CDR1 SGHVS and CDR2 FQNEAQ. The CDR3 has 16 amino acids.

This clonotype was counted many times. V and J are TRBV7-9 and TRBJ2-7; 8 positions match TRBD1. V was pared by 5 bases and J by 6 bases, with 3 bases of the junction left unmatched. This CDR3 is 12 amino acids long. CDR1 and CDR2 from the germline V gene are SEHNR and FQNEAQ (reference sequence). CDR3 protein: CASSVTGAEQYF. CDR3 in DNA: TGTGCCAGCAGCGTGACAGGGGCCGAGCAGTACTTC. The full variable domain, in which reference TRBV7-9 and TRBJ2-7 provide the parts outside the CDR3, is DTGVSQNPRHKITKRGQNVTFRCDPISEHNRLYWYRQTLGQGPEFLTYFQNEAQLEKSRLLSDRFSAERPKGSFSTLEIQRTEQGDSAMYLCASSVTGAEQYFGPGTRLTVT.